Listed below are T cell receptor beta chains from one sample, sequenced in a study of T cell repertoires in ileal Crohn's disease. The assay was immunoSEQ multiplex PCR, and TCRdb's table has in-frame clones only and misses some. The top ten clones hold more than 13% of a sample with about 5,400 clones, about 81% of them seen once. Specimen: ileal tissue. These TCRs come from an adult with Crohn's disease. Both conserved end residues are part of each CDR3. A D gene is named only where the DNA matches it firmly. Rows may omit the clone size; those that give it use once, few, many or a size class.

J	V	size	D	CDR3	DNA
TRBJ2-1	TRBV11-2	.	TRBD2	CASSDWTSGSYNEQFF	TGTGCCAGCAGCGACTGGACTAGCGGGAGTTACAATGAGCAGTTCTTC
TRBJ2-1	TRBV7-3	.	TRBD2	CASSLIAAGGSQDEQFF	TGTGCCAGCAGCTTAATAGCGGCGGGGGGCTCTCAAGATGAGCAGTTCTTC
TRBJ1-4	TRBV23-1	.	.	CASLMGGKKLFF	TGCGCCAGCCTGATGGGAGGGAAAAAACTGTTTTTT
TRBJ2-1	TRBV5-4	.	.	CASSSRDEQFF	TGTGCCAGCAGCTCTAGGGATGAGCAGTTCTTC
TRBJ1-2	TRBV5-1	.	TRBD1	CASSLGSTGVESGYTF	TGCGCCAGCAGCTTGGGCAGTACAGGGGTAGAGAGCGGCTACACCTTC
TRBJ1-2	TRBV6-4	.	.	CASSPSNRENGYTF	TGTGCCAGCAGCCCCAGTAATAGGGAGAATGGCTACACCTTC
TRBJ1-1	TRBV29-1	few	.	CSVDIQITEAFF	TGCAGCGTTGACATTCAAATCACTGAAGCTTTCTTT
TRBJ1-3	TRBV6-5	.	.	CASSPGTTPGNTIYF	TGTGCCAGCAGCCCGGGAACCACTCCTGGAAACACCATATATTTT
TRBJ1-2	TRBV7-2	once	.	CASSYVSTGANYGYTF	TGTGCCAGCAGCTACGTTTCGACCGGGGCCAACTATGGCTACACCTTC
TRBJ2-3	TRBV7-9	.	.	CASSQVADTQYF	TGTGCCAGCAGCCAAGTCGCAGATACGCAGTATTTT
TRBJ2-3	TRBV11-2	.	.	CASSPFLGDTQYF	TGTGCCAGCAGCCCCTTTTTGGGGGATACGCAGTATTTT
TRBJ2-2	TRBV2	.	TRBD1	CASSVGQGWSGELFF	TGTGCCAGCAGCGTGGGACAGGGGTGGAGCGGGGAGCTGTTTTTT
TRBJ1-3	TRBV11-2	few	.	CASSPRQQMRGNTIYF	TGTGCCAGCAGCCCCCGACAGCAGATGAGGGGAAACACCATATATTTT
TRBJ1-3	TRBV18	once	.	CASSPPVRTGNTIYF	TGTGCCAGCTCACCACCGGTTAGGACTGGAAACACCATATATTTT
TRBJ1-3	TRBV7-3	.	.	CASSLGGAGNTIYF	TGTGCCAGCAGCTTAGGGGGGGCTGGAAACACCATATATTTT
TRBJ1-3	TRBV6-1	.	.	CASSDMVVGNLAGNTIYF	TGTGCCAGCAGTGACATGGTGGTGGGGAATCTTGCTGGAAACACCATATATTTT
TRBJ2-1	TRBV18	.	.	CASSPTSPYNVYDWLQFF	TGTGCCAGCTCACCCACTAGTCCTTACAACGTTTATGATTGGTTGCAGTTCTTC
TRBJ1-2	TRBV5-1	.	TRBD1	CASSLAGQGMGGYTF	TGCGCCAGCAGCTTGGCTGGACAGGGGATGGGTGGCTACACCTTC
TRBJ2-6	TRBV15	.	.	CATSRENTPSGANVLTF	TGTGCCACCAGCAGAGAAAACACCCCCTCTGGGGCCAACGTCCTGACTTTC
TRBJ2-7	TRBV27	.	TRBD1	CASSLRSGTGVHEQYF	TGTGCCAGCAGTTTACGGAGCGGGACAGGGGTCCACGAGCAGTACTTC
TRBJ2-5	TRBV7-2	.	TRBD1	CASSFAHTGGQETQYF	TGTGCCAGCAGCTTCGCGCATACAGGGGGGCAAGAGACCCAGTACTTC
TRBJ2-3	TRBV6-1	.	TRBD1	CASSEGRGWADTQYF	TGTGCCAGCAGTGAAGGCAGGGGGTGGGCAGATACGCAGTATTTT
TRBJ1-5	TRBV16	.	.	CASSQHDRSNQPQHF	TGTGCCAGCAGCCAGCACGACAGGAGCAATCAGCCCCAGCATTTT
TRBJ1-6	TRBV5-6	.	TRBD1	CASSLGTGSSYNSPLHF	TGTGCCAGCAGCTTAGGGACAGGGAGCTCCTATAATTCACCCCTCCACTTT
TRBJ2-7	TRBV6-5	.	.	CASTRGGGSYEQYF	TGTGCCAGCACCAGGGGAGGGGGCTCCTACGAGCAGTACTTC
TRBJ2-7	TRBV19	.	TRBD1	CASSSILTGASYEQYF	TGTGCCAGTAGTTCCATTTTAACAGGGGCGTCCTACGAGCAGTACTTC
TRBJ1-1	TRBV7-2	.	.	CASSSGRDPLNTEAFF	TGTGCCAGCAGCTCTGGGAGGGACCCCCTGAACACTGAAGCTTTCTTT